Each of the 18 T cell receptor beta chains below was sequenced from the same sample in a study of glioma-infiltrating T cells after dendritic cell vaccination. The assay was immunoSEQ multiplex PCR, and TCRdb's table has in-frame clones only and misses some. This table holds about 65,000 clones, approximately 86% found once. The time point: after dendritic cell vaccination, including at tumor progression/relapse. This material consisted of blood, taken after dendritic cell vaccination. Every receptor here comes from a human donor with glioblastoma.

The chain has TRBV2 and TRBJ2-7, with 10 positions matching TRBD2. J gave up 4 bases and V 8 bases, and 8 bases lay outside the gene matches. Germline values: CDR1 SNHLY, CDR2 FYNNEI. The CDR3 sequence is 14 residues long. The CDR3: CASAYSSGSYEQYF. CDR3 coding DNA: TGTGCCAGCGCTTATTCTAGCGGGAGTTACGAGCAGTACTTC.

The V and J genes are TRBV7-9 and TRBJ1-3, with D maybe TRBD1 (5 bases). The V end lost 5 bases, the J end lost 0 bases, and 14 bases lay between the germline ends. CDR3 length equals 16 residues. In germline, CDR1 is SEHNR, CDR2 FQNEAQ (reference sequence). The CDR3 region is CASSPQTAYSGNTIYF. The CDR3, as DNA: TGTGCCAGCAGCCCACAGACAGCCTACTCTGGAAACACCATATATTTT.

V gene TRBV7-9 combines with J gene TRBJ1-1; D gene unclear. The length of the CDR3 is 12 residues. V was cut by 3 bases and J by 5 bases, with 7 bases left in between. Germline V gene data show CDR1 as SEHNR and CDR2 as FQNEAQ (reference sequence). In DNA form, the CDR3 reads TGTGCCAGCAGCTTTACGAGGACTGAAGCTTTCTTT. This translates into CASSFTRTEAFF.

The chain uses TRBV11-2 and TRBJ1-5, with D perhaps matching TRBD1 (5 bases). Trimming took 2 bases from V and 4 from J, leaving 9 bases between them. The CDR3 has 14 amino acids. CDR1 SGHAT and CDR2 FQNNGV come from the germline V gene. This CDR3 reads CASSLTGGNQPQHF. The DNA for the CDR3 is TGTGCCAGCAGCTTAACGGGGGGAAATCAGCCCCAGCATTTT.

V usage is TRBV9 and J usage is TRBJ1-4, with a possible D match to TRBD1 (5 bases). This CDR3 is built from 15 residues. V was cut by 0 bases and J by 4 bases, with 10 bases left in between. CDR1 and CDR2 from the germline V gene are SGDLS and YYNGEE. The CDR3 DNA reads TGTGCCAGCAGCGTAGGGGGCGACCGTAATGAAAAACTGTTTTTT. This translates into CASSVGGDRNEKLFF.

This clone was detected only a few times. This sequence joins TRBV7-2 and TRBJ2-5; weak D call: TRBD2 (5 bases). V was cut by 5 bases and J by 4 bases, with 14 bases left in between. The CDR3 is 14 amino acids. Germline-derived CDR1 and CDR2 are SGHTA and FQGNSA. The CDR3 coding sequence is TGTGCCAGCAGCGTCTTATCGGGGAGAGAGACCCAGTACTTC. Translated, it gives CASSVLSGRETQYF.

This clone has a single count. J is TRBJ2-7 and V is TRBV6-1; 10 bases fit TRBD1. In germline, CDR1 is MNHNS, CDR2 SASEGT. The J segment lost 2 bases and the V segment lost 2 bases, leaving 6 bases of the junction unmatched. The CDR3 spans 16 residues. The CDR3 coding sequence is TGTGCCAGCAGTGAAAAAGGGGACAGGGGTACCTACGAGCAGTACTTC. It specifies CASSEKGDRGTYEQYF.

This clone was counted between two and nine times. The chain combines TRBV13 with TRBJ2-1; no clear D. This CDR3 spans 15 amino acids. Trimming stripped 2 bases from V and 0 bases from J, with 8 bases between. CDR1 is PRHDT and CDR2 is FYEKMQ in the germline V gene (reference sequence). The CDR3 spells CASSLRRGSYNEQFF. CDR3 sequence (DNA): TGTGCCAGCAGCTTAAGGAGAGGCTCCTACAATGAGCAGTTCTTC.

V gene TRBV6-5 combines with J gene TRBJ2-7; the match to TRBD1 covers 8 bases. This CDR3 is built from 16 residues. V dropped 0 bases and J dropped 5; count of bases not matched to a gene: 9. CDR1 is MNHEY and CDR2 is SVGAGI in the germline V gene. The DNA for the CDR3 is TGTGCCAGCAGTTACTCGGGACAGGTTGGGGTTCACGAGCAGTACTTC. Its translation is CASSYSGQVGVHEQYF.

The DNA for the CDR3 is TGTGCCACCAGCAGAGGGGAGACGGCTCTGGGGGCCAACGTCCTGACTTTC. Protein product: CATSRGETALGANVLTF. The chain recombines TRBV15 with TRBJ2-6, with D possibly TRBD2 on 5 matching bases. Germline V gives CDR1 LNHNV, CDR2 YYDKDF (reference sequence). The CDR3 contains 17 residues. V lost 1 base to trimming and J lost 4 bases, with 14 bases between them.

CDR3 DNA: TGTGCCAGCAGCTCCCGTTCCCCGGGACAGGGACTCAATGAGCAGTTCTTC. This sequence encodes CASSSRSPGQGLNEQFF. J is TRBJ2-1 and V is TRBV5-4, with TRBD1 identical over 9 bases. With V trimmed by 3 bases and J by 6 bases, 13 bases remained unmatched. The CDR3 totals 17 residues. Germline CDR1 is SGHNT and CDR2 is YYREEE (reference sequence).

This chain connects TRBV5-4 to TRBJ1-6; TRBD1 aligns across 10 bases. The CDR3 length is 16 residues. CDR1 and CDR2 (germline): SGHNT, YYREEE (reference sequence). Losses at the gene ends were 4 bases for V and 5 bases for J; bases not matched to a gene: 6. The CDR3 DNA reads as TGTGCCAGCAGCGACCGGGACAGGGGAAATAATTCACCCCTCCACTTT. It specifies CASSDRDRGNNSPLHF.

This clone appeared a single time. Additional DNA sequences in this sample encode the identical CDR3. CDR3 nucleotides: TGCGCCAGCAGCGCGGCCGGGACAGGGAGTAATTCACCCCTCCACTTT. Translating gives CASSAAGTGSNSPLHF. The chain is built from TRBV5-1 and TRBJ1-6, with 9 bases that match TRBD1. There are 16 residues in the CDR3. Trimming at V came to 4 bases and at J to 6 bases, leaving 8 bases not matched to a gene. The germline gives CDR1 SGHRS, CDR2 YFSETQ.

The chain carries TRBV4-2 and TRBJ1-2, with 7 bases fitting TRBD1. J lost 5 bases, V lost 5 bases, and 20 bases had no gene match. Germline assignment: CDR1 LGHNA and CDR2 YNFKEQ. The CDR3 has 18 residues. The CDR3 DNA follows: TGTGCCAGCAGCTTTAGGTCTACCGTCCCCGGGGACAGATATGGCTACACCTTC. Translated, it gives CASSFRSTVPGDRYGYTF.

The V call is TRBV7-2, the J call TRBJ1-1, with D uncertain. This CDR3 comprises 13 residues. Germline V gene data show CDR1 as SGHTA and CDR2 as FQGNSA. V was clipped by 4 bases and J by 8 bases, with 14 bases between them. CDR3 nucleotide sequence: TGTGCCAGCAGCTCAACCCCCACAGCCGAAGCTTTCTTT. Protein sequence: CASSSTPTAEAFF.

DNA of the CDR3: TGTGCCAGCAGCTCCGGGACAGGGGGCTACACCGGGGAGCTGTTTTTT. Its protein product is CASSSGTGGYTGELFF. The gene calls are TRBV7-9 and TRBJ2-2, with 12 positions matching TRBD1. Trimming at V came to 4 bases and at J to 3 bases, leaving 3 bases not matched to a gene. CDR3 length: 16 residues. Germline-derived CDR1 and CDR2 are SEHNR and FQNEAQ (reference sequence).

The chain is built from TRBV10-3 and TRBJ2-3; 10 nucleotides line up with TRBD1. The CDR3 has 16 residues. Germline V gene data show CDR1 as ENHRY and CDR2 as SYGVKD. The J segment lost 2 bases and the V segment lost 5 bases, leaving 7 bases of the junction unmatched. CDR3 in amino acids: CAISRDRGLYTDTQYF. CDR3 DNA sequence: TGTGCCATCAGTAGGGACAGGGGATTGTACACAGATACGCAGTATTTT.

This clone was recorded once. This rearrangement joins TRBV19 to TRBJ2-5; no firm D call. The V gene lost 3 bases and the J gene lost 5 bases, with 4 bases spanning the gap. Germline loops: CDR1 LNHDA, CDR2 SQIVND (reference sequence). The CDR3 loop spans 11 amino acids. Here the CDR3 DNA reads TGTGCCAGTAGTATCTCTGAGACCCAGTACTTC. It specifies CASSISETQYF.